The 21 T cell receptor beta chains in this list originate from one sample, sequenced in a study of control samples from healthy donors and cancer patients. Only in-frame clones appear in the TCRdb table, and some are missing; sequencing was by immunoSEQ multiplex PCR. The repertoire holds 140,000 or so clones, more than 85% seen once, with approximately 3% in the top ten. Sequencing input: blood. The receptors come from a man aged 30-40 years in good health.

The sample holds one count of this clone. The chain employs TRBV19 and TRBJ1-2; D gene ambiguous. V was clipped by 5 bases and J by 4 bases, with 11 bases between them. Germline loops: CDR1 LNHDA, CDR2 SQIVND (reference sequence). There are 13 residues in the CDR3. CDR3 sequence (DNA): TGTGCCAGTAGTCCCGGACTGAGCTATGGCTACACCTTC. This sequence encodes CASSPGLSYGYTF.

This chain's CDR3 is CASSLVDSIHQPQHF. In DNA, the CDR3 is TGTGCCAGCAGCTTGGTGGACAGCATTCATCAGCCCCAGCATTTT. The chain employs TRBV5-5 and TRBJ1-5, with D possibly being TRBD1 (6 bases). This CDR3 spans 15 amino acids. Germline assignment: CDR1 SGHKS and CDR2 YYEKEE (reference sequence). V lost 0 bases, J lost 5 bases, and 12 bases lay in between.

This chain joins TRBV12-3 or TRBV12-4 and TRBJ1-2, with D possibly being TRBD1 (5 bases). The CDR3 is 13 residues long. Trimming took off 5 bases at V and 3 bases at J, with 10 bases between the two ends. CDR3 DNA: TGTGCCAGCAGTCCCGGGACTGACTATGGCTACACCTTC. It translates to CASSPGTDYGYTF.

This sequence joins TRBV7-7 and TRBJ2-7; the D gene could be TRBD1 or TRBD2 (5 bases each). Looked up from germline, CDR1 is SSHAT and CDR2 is FNYEAQ (reference sequence). The CDR3 loop spans 18 amino acids. V was trimmed by 1 base and J by 3 bases, leaving 22 bases between them. CDR3 loop: CASSLVAKGPQSFYEQYF. The CDR3 DNA is TGTGCCAGCAGCTTAGTAGCTAAGGGACCACAGTCATTCTACGAGCAGTACTTC.

The chain carries TRBV9 and TRBJ2-3, with D hard to call. The CDR3 runs 13 residues. CDR1 and CDR2 (germline): SGDLS, YYNGEE. Trimming left V 0 bases short and J 4 bases short, with 6 bases between. CDR3 bases: TGTGCCAGCAGCGTAGGTAGGGCAGATACGCAGTATTTT. Translating it yields CASSVGRADTQYF.

Only one count was recorded for this clone. This rearrangement joins TRBV5-5 to TRBJ1-5, with 7 bases that match TRBD1. This CDR3 is 14 amino acids long. V shed 1 base, J shed 6 bases, and the junction held 4 bases outside the gene matches. Germline loops: CDR1 SGHKS, CDR2 YYEKEE (reference sequence). This CDR3 reads CASSLSGGGQPQHF. The CDR3 DNA reads as TGTGCCAGCAGCTTGTCAGGGGGTGGTCAGCCCCAGCATTTT.

The chain carries TRBV21-1 and TRBJ1-2. TRBV21-1 corresponds to a pseudogene. This CDR3 is built from 13 residues. CDR3 nucleotides: TGTGCCAGCAGCAAAGGCGGAGGGCAGGGCTACACCTTC. This encodes CASSKGGGQGYTF.

V gene TRBV19 combines with J gene TRBJ1-1; unclear D gene. The V gene's germline CDR1 is LNHDA and CDR2 SQIVND (reference sequence). V gave up 3 bases and J gave up 4 bases, with 15 bases separating them. The CDR3 has 15 residues. CDR3 protein: CASSIGSGFGTEAFF. CDR3 nucleotide sequence: TGTGCCAGTAGTATTGGGTCGGGGTTCGGCACTGAAGCTTTCTTT. Drawing the rest from reference TRBV19 and TRBJ1-1, the complete variable domain is DGGITQSPKYLFRKEGQNVTLSCEQNLNHDAMYWYRQDPGQGLRLIYYSQIVNDFQKGDIAEGYSVSREKKESFPLTVTSAQKNPTAFYLCASSIGSGFGTEAFFGQGTRLTVV.

This chain uses TRBV4-1 with TRBJ1-1, with D uncertain. CDR3 length equals 12 residues. CDR1 is MGHRA and CDR2 is YSYEKL in the germline V gene. V lost 2 bases, J lost 8 bases, and 9 bases lay in between. This chain's CDR3 is CASSQTPPEAFF. CDR3 DNA: TGCGCCAGCAGCCAAACTCCCCCGGAAGCTTTCTTT.

This clone was seen more than once but under ten times. The chain uses TRBV5-8 and TRBJ1-4; 7 nucleotides line up with TRBD1. The CDR3 covers 16 residues. The germline CDR1 and CDR2 sequences are SGHTS and YDEGEE. V dropped 4 bases and J dropped 4; count of bases not matched to a gene: 10. CDR3 protein: CASSPTPGQSNEKLFF. CDR3 nucleotide sequence: TGTGCCAGCAGCCCCACGCCGGGACAGAGTAATGAAAAACTGTTTTTT.

The chain links TRBV6-5 to TRBJ2-7, with D tentatively TRBD1 (6 bases). Germline loops: CDR1 MNHEY, CDR2 SVGAGI. The CDR3 extends over 14 amino acids. Trimming shortened V by 5 bases and J by 3 bases, and 14 bases separated the two germline ends. The chain's CDR3 is CASSIQGNSYEQYF. DNA of the CDR3: TGTGCCAGCAGTATCCAGGGGAATAGCTACGAGCAGTACTTC.

This sequence joins TRBV6-5 and TRBJ2-7; TRBD2 matches 8 bases. Germline CDR1 MNHEY, CDR2 SVGAGI. V trimming: 6 bases; J trimming: 2 bases; junction bases outside the gene matches: 9. The CDR3 runs to 15 residues. DNA for the CDR3: TGTGCCAGCAGCCAAGGGTGGACTAGCCCCTACGAGCAGTACTTC. Translation gives CASSQGWTSPYEQYF.

The chain joins TRBV7-2 to TRBJ1-1; D might be TRBD1 (6 bases). The V end lost 5 bases, the J end lost 0 bases, and 10 bases lay between the germline ends. Germline assignment: CDR1 SGHTA and CDR2 FQGNSA. This CDR3 region has 14 residues. The CDR3, as DNA: TGTGCCAGCAGCCGTCAGGGGTTGAACACTGAAGCTTTCTTT. Translating it yields CASSRQGLNTEAFF. The variable domain in full, with the rest retrieved from reference TRBV7-2 and TRBJ1-1, is GAGVSQSPSNKVTEKGKDVELRCDPISGHTALYWYRQSLGQGLEFLIYFQGNSAPDKSGLPSDRFSAERTGGSVSTLTIQRTQQEDSAVYLCASSRQGLNTEAFFGQGTRLTVV.

The genes are TRBV19 and TRBJ1-4, with 9 nucleotides matching TRBD1. The CDR3 covers 15 residues. V was pared by 1 base and J by 8 bases, with 5 bases of the junction left unmatched. Germline values: CDR1 LNHDA, CDR2 SQIVND (reference sequence). CDR3 nucleotides: TGTGCCAGTAGTATAGCCGGGACAGGGTTAGAAAAACTGTTTTTT. Residues: CASSIAGTGLEKLFF.

V is TRBV28 and J is TRBJ1-5, with 9 nucleotides matching TRBD1. V dropped 6 bases and J dropped 1; count of bases not matched to a gene: 4. The CDR3 has 15 residues. CDR1 is MDHEN and CDR2 is SYDVKM in the germline V gene. CDR3 coding DNA: TGTGCCAGCAGATGGACAGGGGCGAGCAATCAGCCCCAGCATTTT. Translating gives CASRWTGASNQPQHF. The full variable domain, completed using reference TRBV28 and TRBJ1-5, is DVKVTQSSRYLVKRTGEKVFLECVQDMDHENMFWYRQDPGLGLRLIYFSYDVKMKEKGDIPEGYSVSREKKERFSLILESASTNQTSMYLCASRWTGASNQPQHFGDGTRLSIL.

The CDR3 DNA follows: TGTGCCAGCAGTTACTCGGGCAGAAACACTGAAGCTTTCTTT. It translates to CASSYSGRNTEAFF. This rearrangement joins TRBV6-5 to TRBJ1-1; D gene ambiguous. With 0 bases removed from V and 2 bases from J, the gap between germline ends came to 7 bases. The CDR3 is 14 amino acids. CDR1 and CDR2 from the germline V gene are MNHEY and SVGAGI.

The chain carries TRBV29-1 and TRBJ2-1, with 7 bases fitting TRBD1. Germline CDR1 reads SQVTM; CDR2 reads ANQGSEA. The V segment lost 3 bases and the J segment 1 base; nucleotides outside the gene matches: 3. This CDR3 spans 14 amino acids. This CDR3 reads CSVEETGSYNEQFF. The CDR3 region has the DNA TGCAGCGTTGAGGAGACAGGGTCCTACAATGAGCAGTTCTTC.

This rearrangement joins TRBV20-1 to TRBJ1-2, with D unresolved. The ends were cut back, 8 bases at V and 4 bases at J, with 11 bases in the middle. Germline V gene sequence: CDR1 DFQATT, CDR2 SNEGSKA (reference sequence). The CDR3 loop spans 11 amino acids. Written as DNA, the CDR3 is TGCAGTCCCGGAACGGCCTATGGCTACACCTTC. Translation gives CSPGTAYGYTF.

This chain links TRBV5-4 with TRBJ2-1, with D possibly matching TRBD1 (6 bases). V lost 1 base, J lost 3 bases, and 8 bases lay in between. The CDR3 is made up of 14 amino acids. Germline V gene sequence: CDR1 SGHNT, CDR2 YYREEE (reference sequence). CDR3 in DNA: TGTGCCAGCAGCTTGAGAGGGGGCTACAATGAGCAGTTCTTC. This codes for CASSLRGGYNEQFF.

This chain connects TRBV18 to TRBJ2-1, with 7 bases aligning to TRBD2. V gave up 3 bases and J gave up 4 bases; unmatched junction bases: 3. Germline V gene sequence: CDR1 KGHSH, CDR2 LQKENI. The CDR3 is 14 amino acids. The CDR3 nucleotides read TGTGCCAGCTCACCGCGGGAGTCATACAATGAGCAGTTCTTC. Residues: CASSPRESYNEQFF.

Only one count was recorded for this clone. J is TRBJ2-2 and V is TRBV18, with a possible D match to TRBD2 (5 bases). The V gene's germline CDR1 is KGHSH and CDR2 LQKENI. CDR3 length equals 15 residues. With 2 bases removed from V and 5 bases from J, the gap between germline ends came to 12 bases. CDR3 protein: CASSPIPGGTGELFF. In DNA form, the CDR3 reads TGTGCCAGCTCACCAATCCCCGGCGGGACCGGGGAGCTGTTTTTT.